One and the same sample provided the 13 T cell receptor beta chains below, sequenced in a study of CD8+ T cells in alopecia areata. It was cDNA, reverse transcribed from extracted RNA, that served as the sequencing template. TCRdb's table, derived via immunoSEQ multiplex PCR, lists solely in-frame clones and lacks some. The sample was found to contain over 100,000 clones, and every one recurs. Sequencing used lesional skin. These receptors all come from a C3H/HeJ mouse with alopecia areata. These mice share the MHC haplotype H2-k.

This clone appeared a few times. Germline is not matched at one junction end, which may reflect a read error. Genes here carry mouse names. Coverage ceases 4 residues before the CDR3 finishes, and the germline J gene fills in the end. The chain couples TRBV13-3 to TRBJ1-2; maybe TRBD1 (5 bases). CDR3 length: 14 amino acids. Germline lookup yields CDR1 NNHDY and CDR2 SYVADS. The sequenced part of the CDR3 DNA is TGTGTCAGCAGTGATGTGCAGGGAAGGGGC. Amino acid sequence: CVSSDVQGRG. The entire CDR3 protein reads CVSSDVQGRGDYTF.

This clone has more than one count but fewer than ten. The gene names given are mouse names. The read is 4 residues too short to cover the CDR3 end, so that end is filled in from the germline J gene. The genes are TRBV19 and TRBJ2-2; maybe TRBD1 (5 bases). V was pared by 1 base and J by 3 bases, with 7 bases between. The length of the CDR3 is 14 residues. Germline V gene sequence: CDR1 FNHDT, CDR2 SITEND (reference sequence). CDR3 DNA, as far as it was read: TGTGCCAGCAGTATACTCAGGGACACCGGG. Protein sequence: CASSILRDTG. The whole CDR3 reads CASSILRDTGQLYF.

The table lists this clone with a few counts. The genes are named according to mouse. Coverage ceases 4 residues before the CDR3 finishes, and the germline J gene fills in the end. The chain recombines TRBV1 with TRBJ1-1; D perhaps matches TRBD1 (6 bases). The CDR3 covers 17 residues. Trimming took 0 bases from V and 1 from J, leaving 15 bases between them. The V gene's germline CDR1 is NSQYPW and CDR2 LRSPGD (reference sequence). Incomplete CDR3 DNA: TGCACCTGCAGTGCAGATCAGAAGGGACACCAAAACACA. Residues: CTCSADQKGHQNT. The complete CDR3 protein is CTCSADQKGHQNTEVFF.

This clone was seen more than once but under ten times. TCRdb's protein does not match the DNA translation at residue 12; the protein provided is translated from the DNA. Gene and germline names: mouse. The read ends 3 residues shy of where the CDR3 ends; the end is completed using the germline J gene. V usage is TRBV19 and J usage is TRBJ1-6; TRBD1 might be the D (6 bases). TRBJ1-6 is identified as an open reading frame with a role that is uncertain. The V end was cut by 4 bases, the J end by 7 bases, with 15 bases between. The CDR3 contains 15 residues. Germline assignment: CDR1 FNHDT and CDR2 SITEND (reference sequence). CDR3 amino acids: CASSVAHRENSPLYF. Partial CDR3 DNA: TGTGCCAGCAGTGTAGCTCACAGGGAAAATTCGCCC.

This clone was observed a few times. At residue 9, the TCRdb amino acid sequence and the translated nucleotide sequence differ, so the protein here is the DNA translation. The genes and germline here are from mouse. The observed sequence ends 3 residues before the CDR3 terminus, with the missing tail filled in from the germline J gene. V gene TRBV13-3 combines with J gene TRBJ1-3; D is ambiguous. The CDR3 has 12 amino acids. Germline CDR1 is NNHDY and CDR2 is SYVADS. The chain's CDR3 is CASSDKEGTLYF. The CDR3 bases that were read are TGTGCCAGCAGTGACAAGGAGGGTACG. Filled out from reference TRBV13-3 and TRBJ1-3, the complete variable domain reads EAAVTQSPRSKVAVTGGKVTLSCHQTNNHDYMYWYRQDTGHGLRLIHYSYVADSTEKGDIPDGYKASRPSQENFSLILELASLSQTAVYFCASSDKEGTLYFGEGSRLIVV.

This clone came up a few times. The genes are named according to mouse. Read coverage stops 4 residues before the CDR3 terminus; the germline J gene supplies the remainder. V usage is TRBV13-3 and J usage is TRBJ2-1; no firm D call. The CDR3 contains 14 residues. CDR1 NNHDY and CDR2 SYVADS come from the germline V gene. V was pared by 1 base and J by 6 bases, with 11 bases between. CDR3 in amino acids: CASSDRTAAAEQFF. The sequenced part of the CDR3 DNA is TGTGCCAGCAGTGATAGAACAGCCGCTGCT.

Regarding this clone: The protein in this entry is translated from the DNA; at residue 12 it differs from the protein listed in TCRdb. The listed genes are named as in mouse. From the germline J gene comes the end of the CDR3, since the read stops 3 residues before it. At the DNA level, this CDR3 is encoded by other sequences in the same sample as well. The V call is TRBV1, the J call TRBJ1-3; D is perhaps TRBD1 (6 bases). Germline V gives CDR1 NSQYPW, CDR2 LRSPGD (reference sequence). CDR3 length: 15 amino acids. Trimming cost V 2 bases and J 1 base, with 9 bases left between them. The CDR3 protein is CTCSASTGSGNTLYF. Partial CDR3 DNA: TGCACCTGCAGTGCATCAACAGGGTCTGGAAATACG. The full variable domain, completed using reference TRBV1 and TRBJ1-3, is VTLLEQNPRWRLVPRGQAVNLRCILKNSQYPWMSWYQQDLQKQLQWLFTLRSPGDKEVKSLPGADYLATRVTDTELRLQVANMSQGRTLYCTCSASTGSGNTLYFGEGSRLIVV.

Only a few counts were recorded for this clone. The protein here is the DNA translation, as the TCRdb protein differs from it at residue 12. The gene names given are mouse names. The CDR3: CASSIMTVSGNTLYF. Incomplete CDR3 DNA: TGTGCCAGCAGTATTATGACAGTTTCTGGAAATACG. This chain uses TRBV19 with TRBJ1-3; a possible D gene is TRBD1 (5 bases). The read gets to within 3 residues of the CDR3 end, and the germline J gene fills in the rest. Per germline, CDR1 FNHDT and CDR2 SITEND (reference sequence). Between the trimmed V and J ends, which lost 2 bases and 0 bases, there was a span of 9 bases. The CDR3 has 15 residues.

On this clone itself: Gene names are the mouse ones. From the germline J gene comes the end of the CDR3, since the read stops 4 residues before it. The chain employs TRBV13-3 and TRBJ2-3; 11 bases fit TRBD1. V trimming: 5 bases; J trimming: 4 bases; junction bases outside the gene matches: 6. This CDR3 is 15 amino acids long. Germline V CDR1 and CDR2: NNHDY, SYVADS. The part of the CDR3 DNA that was read is TGTGCCAGCAGATCCGGGACAGGGGGGACAGAA. Amino acids: CASRSGTGGTE. The complete CDR3 sequence is CASRSGTGGTETLYF.

Notes on this clone: The gene symbols are mouse symbols. The read ends 4 residues before the CDR3 terminus; that terminus is restored from the germline J gene. The chain couples TRBV16 to TRBJ1-1; TRBD1 might be the D (6 bases). V was clipped by 0 bases and J by 1 base, with 9 bases between them. The length of the CDR3 is 15 residues. Germline V gene data show CDR1 as SGHSA and CDR2 as FRNQAP. CDR3: CASSLDEGQNTEVFF. The part of the CDR3 DNA that was read is TGTGCAAGCAGCTTAGATGAGGGACAAAACACA.

This clone came up many times. The genes are named according to mouse. The CDR3 end lies 4 residues beyond the end of the read and is filled in from the germline J gene. J is TRBJ2-7 and V is TRBV1, with a weak D call TRBD2 (6 bases). CDR3 length: 13 residues. Germline assignment: CDR1 NSQYPW and CDR2 LRSPGD (reference sequence). Trimming stripped 3 bases from V and 3 bases from J, with 9 bases between. CDR3 sequence: CTCSAPGVYEQYF. CDR3 DNA, as far as it was read: TGCACCTGCAGTGCCCCTGGGGTCTAT.

This clone was seen a handful of times. The gene symbols are mouse symbols. The read gets to within 4 residues of the CDR3 end, and the germline J gene fills in the rest. V and J are TRBV13-3 and TRBJ2-7; maybe TRBD2 (7 bases). This CDR3 has 14 residues. The germline gives CDR1 NNHDY, CDR2 SYVADS. Incomplete CDR3 DNA: TGTGCCAGCAGTGATGGGGGGGCGGAGGAT. This translates into CASSDGGAED. The whole CDR3 reads CASSDGGAEDEQYF.

Notes on this clone: Gene names follow the mouse nomenclature. CDR3 DNA (partial): TGTGCCAGCAGTGATTATGCAGCCTAT. Residues: CASSDYAAY. The full CDR3 protein reads CASSDYAAYEQYF. The chain carries TRBV13-1 and TRBJ2-7; D unresolved. The read finishes 4 residues shy of the CDR3 end, and the germline J gene is used to complete it. This CDR3 spans 13 amino acids. V lost 1 base to trimming and J lost 2 bases, with 7 bases between them. Per the germline V gene, CDR1 is NSHNY and CDR2 is SYGAGN.